This T cell receptor (beta chain) was documented in a study of shared clonotypes between healthy human individuals. Study at large: The study drew on two women and a few men aged 18 to 49 as donors.

Concerning this clone: What it binds is not known.

Study-wide findings and caveats: What naive subsets generally showed was a larger estimated richness than memory subsets showed.

For sorted subsets, 150 to 200 ng DNA per replicate equaled tens of thousands of T cell genomes. In the original processing: With immunoSEQ giving junction-only sequences and no quality scores, filtering differed. Sequenced by immunoSEQ multiplex PCR; TCRdb stores in-frame clones only, minus some. Clone size and V and J calls were adopted from that table, with D and trimming inferred from the DNA. This table holds some 1.5 million clones, roughly 97% found once. Germline CDR1 is SGHDN and CDR2 is FVKESK. This CDR3 region has 15 residues. With V trimmed by 1 base and J by 2 bases, 3 bases remained unmatched.

The sample consisted of naive CD4+ T cells sorted from blood. This sample's subset: CD45RA+ positively selected. This chain connects TRBV14 to TRBJ2-5; the match to TRBD1 covers 8 bases. This clonotype was sampled from a man aged 25 to 45 in good health. CDR3 DNA sequence: TGTGCCAGCAGCCAAGGGGACAGGAGACAAGAGACCCAGTACTTC. Protein product: CASSQGDRRQETQYF.